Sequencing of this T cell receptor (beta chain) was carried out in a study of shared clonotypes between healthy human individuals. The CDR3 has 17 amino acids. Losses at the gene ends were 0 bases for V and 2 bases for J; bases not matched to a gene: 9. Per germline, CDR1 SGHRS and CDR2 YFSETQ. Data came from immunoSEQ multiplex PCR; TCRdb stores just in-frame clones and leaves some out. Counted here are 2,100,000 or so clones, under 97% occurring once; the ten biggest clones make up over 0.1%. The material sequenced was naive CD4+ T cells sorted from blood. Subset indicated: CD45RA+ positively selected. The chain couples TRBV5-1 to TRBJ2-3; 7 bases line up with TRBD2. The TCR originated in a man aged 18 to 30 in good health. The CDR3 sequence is CASSLGDPGRPTDTQYF. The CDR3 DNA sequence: TGCGCCAGCAGCTTGGGGGACCCCGGGAGGCCCACAGATACGCAGTATTTT. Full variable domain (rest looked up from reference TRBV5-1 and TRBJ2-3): KAGVTQTPRYLIKTRGQQVTLSCSPISGHRSVSWYQQTPGQGLQFLFEYFSETQRNKGNFPGRFSGRQFSNSRSEMNVSTLELGDSALYLCASSLGDPGRPTDTQYFGPGTRLTVL.